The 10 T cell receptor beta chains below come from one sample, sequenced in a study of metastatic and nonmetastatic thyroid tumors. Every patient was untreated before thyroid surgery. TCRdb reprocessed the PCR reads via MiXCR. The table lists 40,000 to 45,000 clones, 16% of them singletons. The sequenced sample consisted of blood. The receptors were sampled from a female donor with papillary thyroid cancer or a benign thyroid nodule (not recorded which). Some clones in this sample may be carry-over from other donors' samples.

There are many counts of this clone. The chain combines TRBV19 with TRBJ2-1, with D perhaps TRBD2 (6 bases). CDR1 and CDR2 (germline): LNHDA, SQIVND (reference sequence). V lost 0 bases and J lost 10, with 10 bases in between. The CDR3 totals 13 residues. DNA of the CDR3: TGTGCCAGTAGTATAGACAAAGGAGGGGAGCAGTTCTTC. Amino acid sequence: CASSIDKGGEQFF.

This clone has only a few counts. CDR3 residues: CASIPGSINYGYTF. CDR3 in DNA: TGTGCCAGTATTCCCGGCAGCATTAACTATGGCTACACCTTC. J is TRBJ1-2 and V is TRBV28, with unresolved D. The germline CDR1 and CDR2 sequences are MDHEN and SYDVKM. The CDR3 length is 14 residues. Trimming removed 9 bases from V and 1 base from J, with 15 bases in between.

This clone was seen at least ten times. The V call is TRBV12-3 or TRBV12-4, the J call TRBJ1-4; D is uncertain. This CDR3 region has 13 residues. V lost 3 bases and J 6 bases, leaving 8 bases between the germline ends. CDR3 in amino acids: CASSFGGYEKLFF. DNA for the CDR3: TGTGCCAGCAGTTTTGGAGGGTATGAAAAACTGTTTTTT.

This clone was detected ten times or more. CDR3 residues: CASRSSGSFYNEQFF. CDR3 bases: TGTGCCAGCAGATCTAGCGGAAGCTTCTACAATGAGCAGTTCTTC. This chain joins TRBV7-2 and TRBJ2-1, with 7 bases that match TRBD2. With V trimmed by 6 bases and J by 3 bases, 8 bases remained unmatched. Germline loops: CDR1 SGHTA, CDR2 FQGNSA. The CDR3 is 15 amino acids.

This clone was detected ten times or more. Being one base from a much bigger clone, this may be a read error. In nucleotides, the CDR3 is TGTGCCGTCAGTGAACTGGGGACAGGGGTCTACGAGCAGTACTTC. It translates to CAVSELGTGVYEQYF. This rearrangement joins TRBV10-3 to TRBJ2-7, with 10 bases lining up with TRBD1. CDR3 length: 15 residues. Germline loops: CDR1 ENHRY, CDR2 SYGVKD.

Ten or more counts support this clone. CDR3 residues: CSASGYPTNTGELFF. In DNA form, the CDR3 reads TGCAGTGCGTCGGGATACCCTACGAACACCGGGGAGCTGTTTTTT. The chain joins TRBV20-1 to TRBJ2-2, with TRBD2 as a possible D gene (5 bases). V lost 6 bases and J lost 0, with 14 bases in between. Per germline, CDR1 DFQATT and CDR2 SNEGSKA (reference sequence). The CDR3 contains 15 residues.

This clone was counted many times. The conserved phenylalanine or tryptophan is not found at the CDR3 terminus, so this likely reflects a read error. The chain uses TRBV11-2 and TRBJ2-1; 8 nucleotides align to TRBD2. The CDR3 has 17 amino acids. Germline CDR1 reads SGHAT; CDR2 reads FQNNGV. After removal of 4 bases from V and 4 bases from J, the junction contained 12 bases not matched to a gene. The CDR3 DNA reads TGTGCCAGCAGCTCCCCGGGGGCAGCGGGAGATTACAATGAGCAGTTCCTC. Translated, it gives CASSSPGAAGDYNEQFL.

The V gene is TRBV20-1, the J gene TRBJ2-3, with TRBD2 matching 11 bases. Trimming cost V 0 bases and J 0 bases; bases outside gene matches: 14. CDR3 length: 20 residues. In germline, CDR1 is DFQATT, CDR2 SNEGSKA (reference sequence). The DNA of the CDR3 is TGCAGTGCTAGAGATGGCCTAGCGGGGGGTTGTGTTTATAGCACAGATACGCAGTATTTT. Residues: CSARDGLAGGCVYSTDTQYF.

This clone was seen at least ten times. CDR3 in amino acids: CASDNNSGANVLTF. CDR3 coding DNA: TGCGCCAGCGACAACAACTCTGGGGCCAACGTCCTGACTTTC. This chain links TRBV5-1 with TRBJ2-6; no clear D. The CDR3 extends over 14 amino acids. Germline CDR1 reads SGHRS; CDR2 reads YFSETQ. The V end lost 7 bases, the J end lost 0 bases, and 8 bases lay between the germline ends.

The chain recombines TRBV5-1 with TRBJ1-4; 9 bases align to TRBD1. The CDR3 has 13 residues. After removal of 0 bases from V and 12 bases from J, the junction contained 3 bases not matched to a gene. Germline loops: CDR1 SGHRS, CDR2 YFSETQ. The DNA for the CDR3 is TGCGCCAGCAGCTTGGTGGGGGACAGGGAACTGTTTTTT. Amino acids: CASSLVGDRELFF.